This TCR beta chain was identified in a study of regulatory T cells after allogeneic stem cell transplantation (dated by TCRdb to 2016 to 2019). General notes on the study: Patients were stratified according to whether acute graft-versus-host disease had developed within 100 days after stem cell transplantation. CD4+CD25+CD127- regulatory T cells were isolated from patient PBMCs by fluorescence-activated cell sorting. Conventional CD4+ T cells defined as CD4+CD25+/-CD127+ were also sorted and TCR-sequenced for comparison in the study. The regulatory T-cell TCR repertoire after allogeneic stem cell transplantation was compared between patients with and without acute graft-versus-host disease. The study at large found these results: Because the patient sample size was small, the findings needed validation in a larger cohort. In non-GvHD patients, the top 10 regulatory T-cell clones took up a significantly larger share of the repertoire, which suggests expansion of presumably allo-specific protective clones. No regulatory T-cell clones were found in all patients, and the number of sorted cells showed no significant correlation with the inverse Simpson index. Compared with patients who had graft-versus-host disease, patients without the disease had a regulatory T-cell TCR repertoire that was more focused and less diverse. No significant difference in conventional CD4+ T-cell repertoire diversity was found between patients with and without graft-versus-host disease.

Data came from an Illumina MiSeq. The SMARTer RACE cDNA Amplification kit was used to reverse transcribe the RNA, and the TCR beta CDR3 region was then amplified. RNA from sorted cells was extracted with the RNeasy Mini Kit. Illumina paired-end sequencing was used to sequence the TCR beta amplicons. Per the source publication's procedure: MiXCR, VDJtools and the tcR R package were the tools used to analyze the TCR repertoire. The inverse Simpson index served to quantify diversity, and clones were sorted into rare, small, medium or expanded bins based on their proportion of the repertoire. TCRdb redid the processing of the public reads, applying fastp at Q25 and MiXCR, and retained in-frame beta chains. When rows share a CDR3 protein, they turn into one entry using the most common DNA and genes. These V and J calls are TCRdb output, not the study's own analysis. The sample data list roughly 4,700 distinct CDR3 sequences, and roughly 96% of these were observed just once. Around 42% of the sample comes from the top ten.

From its cysteine to its phenylalanine, the CDR3 spans 15 amino acids. Kept here is only the CDR3 DNA, which spans 45 bases and is read in frame from base 1. Based on the germline V gene (reference sequence), the CDR1 and CDR2 sequences are DFQATT and SNEGSKA. A distance of 17 bases separates the germline ends of V and J, which lose 6 bases and 0 bases respectively. Concerning this clonotype: The clone's antigen remains unknown. Qualities for individual bases were not recorded, and no much larger clone is one base off.

Read against the paper, the sample's time point label means: 30 days after allogeneic hematopoietic stem cell transplantation. At 30 days after allogeneic hematopoietic stem cell transplantation, peripheral blood mononuclear cells were collected from the patients. The rearrangement joined TRBV20-1 to TRBJ2-5, and the D gene may be TRBD1, 6 bases matching. The receptor was derived from a human patient who had an allogeneic stem cell transplant, so the T cells may come from the graft donor. Sample: sorted CD4+ T cells from blood (whether regulatory or conventional is not recorded), taken 30 days after allogeneic stem cell transplant. The CDR3 is CSATPTGCDQETQYF. Here is the DNA: TGCAGTGCCACACCGACAGGCTGCGACCAAGAGACCCAGTACTTC.